The TCR beta chain described here comes from a study of shared clonotypes between healthy human individuals (dated by TCRdb to about 2020). In the study overall: A couple of women and a few men aged 18 to 49 years were included in the cohort. For each donor, three plates each were used for CD4 naive and CD4 memory, two plates were used for CD8 naive, and one plate was used for CD8 memory. Per donor, leukapheresis produced somewhere between about 0.9 and 9.5 billion PBMCs. To estimate repertoire size and how much clonotype sharing occurs between individuals, the study deeply sequenced the blood TCR repertoires of five or six healthy adults. To increase sequencing depth and limit assay-specific biases, different laboratories used diverse techniques to prepare libraries and sequence TCR repertoires. Overall study results and their limits: Sampling was limited to blood, and TCR repertoires in tissue likely differ from TCR repertoires in blood. When several donors were compared, the shared fraction of clonotypes was around 4.6% for naive CD4, 3.5% to 4% for naive CD8, roughly 2.5% for memory CD4, and roughly 0.4% for memory CD8. Clonotypes shared by all four sorted-subset donors showed higher generation probabilities than non-shared clonotypes. Naive subsets generally had larger estimated clonotype richness than memory subsets did. Because the study included only a small number of donors, the genetic and exposure-history diversity represented was limited. Pairwise subsampling led to the expectation that sequencing depth would affect the degree of clonotype sharing among donors. Rarefaction of sorted-subset datasets indicated incomplete sequencing despite the large sequencing depth.

In the germline V gene, CDR1 corresponds to ENHRY and CDR2 to SYGVKD. The germline ends are 14 bases apart after V is trimmed by 10 bases and J by 5 bases. The CDR3 numbers 13 residues from cysteine through phenylalanine. Only the CDR3 part of the read is kept: 39 bases, read in frame from the first base. Donors were healthy HIV-negative adults with no recently reported acute infections or vaccinations. Only Caucasian adults living in Nashville, Tennessee, USA were represented among the donors. CD4+ T cells were enriched through magnetic negative selection, after which naive cells were positively selected on CD45RA and the remaining negative fraction served as the memory subset. After blood collection by leukapheresis, PBMCs were isolated using Ficoll-Histopaque density gradient centrifugation and then cryopreserved in the vapor phase of liquid nitrogen. Analytical flow cytometry was used to check the purity and quantity of every magnetically sorted T cell population. Each sorted fraction had its genomic DNA isolated and then quantified by UV absorbance on a Nanodrop 2000c.

With respect to this clone: Its antigen has not been determined. Nothing much larger sits one base from this clone, and base qualities are not available.

Using the deep immunoSEQ assay, TCR CDR3 regions were amplified from genomic DNA by multiplex PCR. Genomic DNA extracted from each cell subset was distributed evenly over all wells of several immunoSEQ 96-well plates, and each plate served as one replicate. For sorted subsets, around 200 ng genomic DNA, equal to tens of thousands of T cell genomes, was loaded into each replicate PCR. Purified libraries were measured with a Qubit 3.0 fluorometer, size-checked on a Bioanalyzer 2100, and measured again with the KAPA Library Quantification kit. Each immunoSEQ 96-well plate was sequenced on its own single-read 150-cycle Illumina NextSeq 550 flow cell. As for the original processing: Because the immunoSEQ output held only junctional sequences and lacked quality scores, the filtering could not match the filtering applied to full-length reads. To assign V/J genes and CDR3, sequences were annotated using PyIR, a Python wrapper for IgBLAST v1.9, with IMGT germline references. Reads were filtered out if the reads had weak V/J assignments (E-value above 1e-6), no CDR3, stop codons, out-of-frame junctions, or ambiguous translated residues. A V3J clonotype was defined by an identical inferred V gene, J gene, and CDR3 amino acid sequence. To compute the percentage overlap between repertoires, the number of shared unique clonotypes was divided by the size of the smaller repertoire. Richness of each repertoire was evaluated using RTK rarefaction, the Chao1 estimator, and Recon v2.1 estimates of unobserved clonotypes. OLGA was used to compute generation probabilities for all TCRbeta clonotypes that the gDNA method yielded from a handful of donors. The clones in this table, taken by TCRdb from immuneACCESS, are in-frame only. Not every clone is retained; where verified, under half of the shortfall comes from an unresolved V gene, and the cause of the rest is unknown. D and trimming were read from the DNA, whereas the V and J calls and clone size are those reported in that table. The sample yields approximately 1,500,000 clones; more than 95% were counted once. The ten largest clonotypes hold about 1% of the sample.

The source is a man in his thirties or forties in good health. The rearranged chain carries TRBV10-3 and TRBJ2-2; TRBD1 is a possible D gene, resting on 6 matching bases. Sequencing used naive CD4+ T cells sorted from blood. The cell subset or site tag for this specimen amounts to: CD45RA+ positively selected. The CDR3 reads as follows: CATQGTITGELFF. The bases read TGTGCCACACAGGGTACGATAACCGGGGAGCTGTTTTTT.